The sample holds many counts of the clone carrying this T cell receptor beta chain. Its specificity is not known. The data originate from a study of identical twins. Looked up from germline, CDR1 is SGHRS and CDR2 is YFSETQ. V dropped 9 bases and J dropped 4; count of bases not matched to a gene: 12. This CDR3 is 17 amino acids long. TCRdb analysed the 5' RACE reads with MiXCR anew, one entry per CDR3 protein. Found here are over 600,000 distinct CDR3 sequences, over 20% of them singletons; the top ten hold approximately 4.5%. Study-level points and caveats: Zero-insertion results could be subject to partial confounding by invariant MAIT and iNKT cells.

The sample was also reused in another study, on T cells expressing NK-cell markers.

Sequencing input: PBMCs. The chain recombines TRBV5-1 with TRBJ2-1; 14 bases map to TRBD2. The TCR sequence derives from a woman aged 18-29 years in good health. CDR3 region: CATSGTSGSGRYNEQFF. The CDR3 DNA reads TGCGCCACTTCCGGGACTAGCGGGAGCGGGCGATACAATGAGCAGTTCTTC. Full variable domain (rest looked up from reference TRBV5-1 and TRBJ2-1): KAGVTQTPRYLIKTRGQQVTLSCSPISGHRSVSWYQQTPGQGLQFLFEYFSETQRNKGNFPGRFSGRQFSNSRSEMNVSTLELGDSALYLCATSGTSGSGRYNEQFFGPGTRLTVL.